One sample yielded the 30 T cell receptor beta chains listed below, sequenced in a study of shared clonotypes between healthy human individuals. Only in-frame clones appear in the TCRdb table, and some are missing; sequencing was by immunoSEQ multiplex PCR. The sample records 950,000 to 1,200,000 clones, 60% to 80% being singletons. The sequenced material came from memory CD4+ T cells from PBMCs. Subset here: CD45RA-negative fraction. These receptor sequences come from a young man in good health. Some clones in this sample may be carry-over from other donors' samples.

In its sample, this clone was seen many times. The rearrangement uses TRBV28 and TRBJ2-2, with no clear D. From germline, CDR1 is MDHEN and CDR2 SYDVKM. This CDR3 is built from 14 residues. The V end was cut by 8 bases, the J end by 2 bases, with 12 bases between. This chain's CDR3 is CASGRLANTGELFF. CDR3 coding DNA: TGTGCCAGCGGACGATTAGCAAACACCGGGGAGCTGTTTTTT.

The chain employs TRBV29-1 and TRBJ2-3; the D gene is possibly TRBD2 (7 bases). Germline lookup yields CDR1 SQVTM and CDR2 ANQGSEA. Trimming took 6 bases from V and 4 from J, leaving 17 bases between them. CDR3 length: 14 residues. This CDR3 is CSVGGTSGADTQYF. The CDR3 DNA follows: TGCAGCGTCGGGGGGACAAGCGGCGCAGATACGCAGTATTTT.

The gene calls are TRBV6-1 and TRBJ1-4, with a possible D match to TRBD1 (6 bases). Trimming left V 5 bases short and J 10 bases short, with 17 bases between. CDR3 length: 14 residues. Germline CDR1 and CDR2: MNHNS and SASEGT. CDR3: CASSQGWGLGKLFF. In DNA form, the CDR3 reads TGTGCCAGCAGTCAAGGGTGGGGGCTAGGAAAACTGTTTTTT.

This chain uses TRBV20-1 with TRBJ2-7; D is possibly TRBD1 (5 bases). The CDR3 is 11 amino acids. Germline V CDR1 and CDR2: DFQATT, SNEGSKA (reference sequence). V lost 1 base and J 6 bases, leaving 7 bases between the germline ends. CDR3 bases: TGCAGTGCTAGAGCCAGGGCCGAGCAGTACTTC. Translated: CSARARAEQYF.

V gene TRBV19 combines with J gene TRBJ1-5, with a possible D match to TRBD1 (5 bases). The CDR3 length is 14 residues. Germline assignment: CDR1 LNHDA and CDR2 SQIVND (reference sequence). V was pared by 2 bases and J by 7 bases, with 12 bases between. CDR3 nucleotides: TGTGCCAGTAGTATATATCAAGGGGAGCAGCCCCAGCATTTT. Amino acid sequence: CASSIYQGEQPQHF.

Of note for this clone: The junction does not match germline at one end; this may be a read error. The chain links TRBV9 to TRBJ2-3; 9 bases line up with TRBD2. This CDR3 has 16 amino acids. Per the germline V gene, CDR1 is SGDLS and CDR2 is YYNGEE. DNA of the CDR3: TGTGCCAGCAGCGTAGGAACTAGCGGGTACACATATACGCAGTATTTT. This codes for CASSVGTSGYTYTQYF.

The chain carries TRBV7-2 and TRBJ1-1; D perhaps matches TRBD1 (6 bases). Germline CDR1 reads SGHTA; CDR2 reads FQGNSA. This CDR3 spans 14 amino acids. V was pared by 3 bases and J by 1 base, with 9 bases between. DNA of the CDR3: TGTGCCAGCAGCTTCCTGGACAGGAACACTGAAGCTTTCTTT. Amino acids: CASSFLDRNTEAFF. Full variable domain (missing parts from reference TRBV7-2 and TRBJ1-1): GAGVSQSPSNKVTEKGKDVELRCDPISGHTALYWYRQSLGQGLEFLIYFQGNSAPDKSGLPSDRFSAERTGGSVSTLTIQRTQQEDSAVYLCASSFLDRNTEAFFGQGTRLTVV.

V usage is TRBV5-1 and J usage is TRBJ2-2; weak D call: TRBD1 (6 bases). Germline V gene sequence: CDR1 SGHRS, CDR2 YFSETQ. Trimming took 5 bases from V and 5 from J, leaving 16 bases between them. The CDR3 contains 15 residues. The CDR3: CASSSLSGATGELFF. CDR3 nucleotide sequence: TGCGCCAGCAGTTCTCTATCAGGGGCTACCGGGGAGCTGTTTTTT.

CDR3: CASSLMLAGVDTQYF. Here the CDR3 DNA reads TGTGCCAGCAGTTTAATGCTAGCCGGTGTGGATACGCAGTATTTT. The chain recombines TRBV27 with TRBJ2-3; D is perhaps TRBD2 (5 bases). V lost 2 bases and J 6 bases, leaving 15 bases between the germline ends. The length of the CDR3 is 15 residues. CDR1 is MNHEY, CDR2 SMNVEV, per germline (reference sequence).

CDR3 region: CASSIILAGSADTQYF. The CDR3 DNA follows: TGTGCCAGTAGTATAATCCTAGCGGGTTCCGCAGATACGCAGTATTTT. The gene calls are TRBV19 and TRBJ2-3; 8 bases match TRBD2. V dropped 2 bases and J dropped 4; count of bases not matched to a gene: 8. CDR1 is LNHDA, CDR2 SQIVND, per germline (reference sequence). The CDR3 sequence is 16 residues long. Full variable domain (remainder filled in from reference TRBV19 and TRBJ2-3): DGGITQSPKYLFRKEGQNVTLSCEQNLNHDAMYWYRQDPGQGLRLIYYSQIVNDFQKGDIAEGYSVSREKKESFPLTVTSAQKNPTAFYLCASSIILAGSADTQYFGPGTRLTVL.

The rearrangement uses TRBV4-1 and TRBJ1-4; no firm D call. The CDR3 spans 16 residues. Trimming cost V 6 bases and J 0 bases, with 14 bases left between them. Germline CDR1 and CDR2: MGHRA and YSYEKL. In DNA, the CDR3 is TGCGCCAGCAGTCGAGAAGGGAGTACAACTAATGAAAAACTGTTTTTT. Translated: CASSREGSTTNEKLFF.

J is TRBJ2-7 and V is TRBV6-6; 12 nucleotides align to TRBD2. Germline assignment: CDR1 MNHNY and CDR2 SVGAGI (reference sequence). The junction had 7 bases not matched to a gene; V was cut back by 6 bases and J by 7 bases. This CDR3 has 14 amino acids. CDR3 residues: CASSPRLAGGEQYF. The CDR3 nucleotides are TGTGCCAGCAGCCCGAGGCTAGCGGGAGGGGAGCAGTACTTC.

The chain uses TRBV5-1 and TRBJ1-4, with D perhaps matching TRBD1 (6 bases). CDR3 length equals 15 residues. V dropped 4 bases and J dropped 7 bases, with 17 bases sitting between them. The germline CDR1 and CDR2 sequences are SGHRS and YFSETQ. DNA of the CDR3: TGCGCCAGCAGCGACCTACAGGGCTGGGGTGAAAAACTGTTTTTT. Protein sequence: CASSDLQGWGEKLFF.

The chain uses TRBV7-9 and TRBJ2-2, with a tentative D call TRBD1 (5 bases). The V gene lost 5 bases and the J gene lost 3 bases, with 16 bases spanning the gap. CDR3 length: 16 amino acids. Looked up from germline, CDR1 is SEHNR and CDR2 is FQNEAQ (reference sequence). The CDR3, as DNA: TGTGCCAGCAGCGCCCTAGTGGGGCTCGACACCGGGGAGCTGTTTTTT. This gives the protein CASSALVGLDTGELFF.

The rearrangement uses TRBV7-2 and TRBJ2-7, with 11 bases that match TRBD2. Germline V lookup: CDR1 SGHTA, CDR2 FQGNSA. CDR3 size: 16 residues. With V trimmed by 2 bases and J by 6 bases, 9 bases remained unmatched. DNA of the CDR3: TGTGCCAGCAGCTTATGGACTAGCGGGTCTTCGGTCGAGCAGTACTTC. Translating it yields CASSLWTSGSSVEQYF.

The chain joins TRBV28 to TRBJ2-7; D uncertain. The V gene lost 1 base and the J gene lost 4 bases, with 5 bases spanning the gap. Germline-derived CDR1 and CDR2 are MDHEN and SYDVKM. The CDR3 length is 12 residues. The CDR3 is CASSLLRYEQYF. The CDR3 DNA sequence: TGTGCCAGCAGTTTATTGCGGTACGAGCAGTACTTC.

V is TRBV5-1 and J is TRBJ2-1, with D tentatively TRBD1 or TRBD2 (5 bases each). The CDR3 spans 14 residues. CDR1 is SGHRS and CDR2 is YFSETQ in the germline V gene. Between the trimmed V and J ends, which lost 4 bases and 8 bases, there was a span of 16 bases. CDR3 residues: CASSPPGPSDEQFF. As DNA, the CDR3 is TGCGCCAGCAGCCCGCCGGGGCCGAGCGATGAGCAGTTCTTC.

The chain links TRBV20-1 to TRBJ2-1; 7 bases match TRBD2. Looked up from germline, CDR1 is DFQATT and CDR2 is SNEGSKA (reference sequence). This CDR3 spans 11 amino acids. Germline trimming cut 2 bases from V and 8 bases from J; bases unmatched to any gene: 0. The CDR3 nucleotides are TGCAGTGCTAGACGGGGGGATGAGCAGTTCTTC. Residues: CSARRGDEQFF.

The genes are TRBV6-1 and TRBJ1-3; the match to TRBD1 covers 9 bases. The V gene's germline CDR1 is MNHNS and CDR2 SASEGT. V was pared by 7 bases and J by 0 bases, with 4 bases of the junction left unmatched. The CDR3 consists of 15 residues. The CDR3: CASTGDRDSGNTIYF. CDR3 DNA: TGTGCCAGCACCGGGGACAGGGACTCTGGAAACACCATATATTTT.

This clone was seen only once. The rearrangement uses TRBV13 and TRBJ2-1; 13 bases agree with TRBD2. V gave up 5 bases and J gave up 7 bases; unmatched junction bases: 17. CDR3 length: 19 amino acids. CDR1 is PRHDT and CDR2 is FYEKMQ in the germline V gene (reference sequence). The CDR3: CASSTGLAGQTRRRNEQFF. CDR3 in DNA: TGTGCCAGCAGCACGGGACTAGCGGGACAAACACGGAGGAGGAATGAGCAGTTCTTC.

The chain employs TRBV30 and TRBJ1-5, with a tentative D call TRBD1 (5 bases). With 5 bases removed from V and 0 bases from J, the gap between germline ends came to 8 bases. The CDR3 extends over 13 amino acids. Germline CDR1 reads GTSNPN; CDR2 reads SVGIG (reference sequence). For the CDR3, the DNA is TGTGCCTGGGGGGCTTATAGCAATCAGCCCCAGCATTTT. It is translated as CAWGAYSNQPQHF. The full variable domain, rest sourced from reference TRBV30 and TRBJ1-5, is SQTIHQWPATLVQPVGSPLSLECTVEGTSNPNLYWYRQAAGRGLQLLFYSVGIGQISSEVPQNLSASRPQDRQFILSSKKLLLSDSGFYLCAWGAYSNQPQHFGDGTRLSIL.

J is TRBJ2-2 and V is TRBV27; 11 positions agree with TRBD1. J gave up 5 bases and V 5 bases, and 10 bases lay outside the gene matches. Germline CDR1 and CDR2: MNHEY and SMNVEV (reference sequence). This CDR3 has 17 amino acids. The CDR3 spells CASSRTGTGGFTGELFF. The CDR3 bases are TGTGCCAGCAGTAGAACCGGGACAGGGGGATTTACCGGGGAGCTGTTTTTT.

Many counts were recorded for this clone. The rearrangement uses TRBV6-1 and TRBJ2-7; the D is unclear. The ends were cut back, 3 bases at V and 3 bases at J, with 6 bases in the middle. The germline gives CDR1 MNHNS, CDR2 SASEGT. This CDR3 has 12 amino acids. CDR3 bases: TGTGCCAGCAGTGAGAGGCTCTACGAGCAGTACTTC. Protein product: CASSERLYEQYF.

This chain uses TRBV7-8 with TRBJ1-1; 9 nucleotides line up with TRBD1. Germline V lookup: CDR1 SGHVS, CDR2 FQNEAQ. CDR3 length: 13 amino acids. V dropped 5 bases and J dropped 9; count of bases not matched to a gene: 7. For the CDR3, the DNA is TGTGCCAGCAGCCAAAGACAGGGGGGAAAAGCTTTCTTT. Translation gives CASSQRQGGKAFF.

This chain connects TRBV28 to TRBJ1-4; no reliable D call. Germline assignment: CDR1 MDHEN and CDR2 SYDVKM. The V gene lost 6 bases and the J gene lost 2 bases, with 16 bases spanning the gap. The CDR3 has 16 amino acids. The CDR3 DNA sequence: TGTGCCAGCAGCCCCCTCCCGGGGTGGACTAATGAAAAACTGTTTTTT. Protein sequence: CASSPLPGWTNEKLFF.

In its sample, this clone was seen many times. The CDR3 DNA is TGTGCCAGCAGCCAAGTGGGGGGGGACTATGGCTACACCTTC. Translating gives CASSQVGGDYGYTF. This rearrangement joins TRBV4-2 to TRBJ1-2; TRBD1 might be the D (5 bases). The CDR3 contains 14 residues. Trimming cost V 1 base and J 3 bases, with 9 bases left between them. Germline values: CDR1 LGHNA, CDR2 YNFKEQ.

The V and J genes are TRBV7-2 and TRBJ2-3; D unclear. The CDR3 is 12 amino acids. The V gene lost 2 bases and the J gene lost 6 bases, with 6 bases spanning the gap. Germline V gene lookup returns CDR1 SGHTA and CDR2 FQGNSA. CDR3 bases: TGTGCCAGCAGCTTACTAGGCGATACGCAGTATTTT. Its translation: CASSLLGDTQYF.

The chain uses TRBV28 and TRBJ2-7; TRBD1 matches at 9 bases. Per germline, CDR1 MDHEN and CDR2 SYDVKM. The V and J ends lost 5 bases and 2 bases, in that order; junction bases with no gene match: 7. CDR3 length: 15 amino acids. The CDR3: CASSRGGTGTYEQYF. CDR3 DNA: TGTGCCAGCAGTAGGGGGGGGACAGGGACCTACGAGCAGTACTTC.

Details on this clone: The sample contains more than one DNA sequence encoding this CDR3. CDR3 in amino acids: CASSPTSYEQYF. Written as DNA, the CDR3 is TGTGCCAGCTCTCCCACCTCCTACGAGCAGTACTTC. This sequence joins TRBV18 and TRBJ2-7, with D hard to call. The V and J ends lost 6 bases and 0 bases respectively, with 6 bases between them. The CDR3 has 12 residues. Germline values: CDR1 KGHSH, CDR2 LQKENI.

V and J are TRBV15 and TRBJ1-1, with 9 positions matching TRBD1. In germline, CDR1 is LNHNV, CDR2 YYDKDF (reference sequence). Losses at the gene ends were 6 bases for V and 5 bases for J; bases not matched to a gene: 13. The CDR3 contains 16 residues. The CDR3 sequence is CATSLPAGTGRTEAFF. CDR3 coding DNA: TGTGCCACCAGTCTCCCAGCGGGGACAGGGAGGACTGAAGCTTTCTTT.